Listed below are T cell receptor beta chains from one sample, sequenced in a study of PD-1 blockade in classical Hodgkin lymphoma. TCRdb's copy holds only in-frame clones and misses some; the assay was immunoSEQ multiplex PCR. The sample yields 40,000 to 55,000 clones, 85% to 90% seen once. The sample here was peripheral blood mononuclear cells (PBMCs), taken at baseline. These receptors all come from a human donor with classical Hodgkin lymphoma. CDR3s include the opening cysteine and the closing phenylalanine or tryptophan. Fields, in order: CDR3 DNA, CDR3 protein, D gene, clone size, V gene, J gene. The D gene is left open where the match is weak. Where a row states a size, it is once, few, many or the class of an expanded clone; other rows omit it.

TGTGCCAGAAGCTATCGAGGGGGCGATGCCAAAAACATTCAGTACTTC	CARSYRGGDAKNIQYF	.	.	TRBV7-5	TRBJ2-4
TGTGCCATCAGTGATCAGGGCGGAAAACTGTTTTTT	CAISDQGGKLFF	.	.	TRBV10-3	TRBJ1-4
TGTGCCAGCAGTGAGATTCTAGCGGGAGGAGATACGCAGTATTTT	CASSEILAGGDTQYF	TRBD2	.	TRBV6-1	TRBJ2-3
TGTGCCAGCAGTGCGACAGGGGGCGTAACGGGGGAGCTGTTTTTT	CASSATGGVTGELFF	TRBD1	.	TRBV6-1	TRBJ2-2
TGCGCCAGCAGTCAATTGAGGGTCGGACAGAAGCGCTCCTACGAGCAGTACTTC	CASSQLRVGQKRSYEQYF	.	.	TRBV23-1	TRBJ2-7
TGTGCCAGCAGCGTAGCGGGGGGCCTCCGGATCAATGAGCAGTTCTTC	CASSVAGGLRINEQFF	.	.	TRBV9	TRBJ2-1
TGCGCCAGCAGTGTTTTCCATAGCAATCAGCCCCAGCATTTT	CASSVFHSNQPQHF	.	.	TRBV10-1	TRBJ1-5
TGTGCCAGCAGTGACGGGACTAGCGGCACAGATACGCAGTATTTT	CASSDGTSGTDTQYF	TRBD2	.	TRBV6-4	TRBJ2-3
TGTGCCAGCAGGTATCCGGGACAGGGGGAGTATGGCTACACCTTC	CASRYPGQGEYGYTF	TRBD1	.	TRBV28	TRBJ1-2
TGTGCCAGCAGCTTAGTGAGGGGCCACTCCTACGAGCAGTACTTC	CASSLVRGHSYEQYF	.	.	TRBV7-9	TRBJ2-7
TGTGCCAGCAGACTGACAGCTGCTCAAGAGACCCAGTACTTC	CASRLTAAQETQYF	.	.	TRBV6-6	TRBJ2-5
TGTGCCAGCAGCCCCGGACAGCTTTACTACGAGCAGTACTTC	CASSPGQLYYEQYF	.	.	TRBV9	TRBJ2-7
TGTGCCAGCAGCCACGACCGGGGAACCGGGGAGCTGTTTTTT	CASSHDRGTGELFF	.	.	TRBV5-4	TRBJ2-2
TGTGCCAGCAGCTTTTATCATCCCTACGAGCAGTACTTC	CASSFYHPYEQYF	.	.	TRBV5-5	TRBJ2-7
TGTGCCAGCAGCTATGGGGACTATAGCACAGATACGCAGTATTTT	CASSYGDYSTDTQYF	TRBD2	.	TRBV7-9	TRBJ2-3
TGTGCCAGCAGTTCGCAGGGGCGCCTATCTAATGAAAAACTGTTTTTT	CASSSQGRLSNEKLFF	.	.	TRBV7-2	TRBJ1-4
TGTGCCAGCAGCTTAAACCTTGACAATGAGCAGTTCTTC	CASSLNLDNEQFF	.	.	TRBV7-3	TRBJ2-1
TGTGCCAGCAGCAGTACCCCCAGGGGTGGACAGCCCCAGCATTTT	CASSSTPRGGQPQHF	.	.	TRBV9	TRBJ1-5
TGTGCCAGCAGCTTAGATGGACAGGCCACTGAAGCTTTCTTT	CASSLDGQATEAFF	TRBD1	.	TRBV11-2	TRBJ1-1
TGTGCCAGCAGTTTAGGGAGGGGCGTTAACACTGAAGCTTTCTTT	CASSLGRGVNTEAFF	.	.	TRBV28	TRBJ1-1
TGTGCCAGCAGGGAGGGAAATCAAGAGACCCAGTACTTC	CASREGNQETQYF	.	.	TRBV2	TRBJ2-5
TGTGCCAGTAGTATGTGGAGGGGGAGCAATCAGCCCCAGCATTTT	CASSMWRGSNQPQHF	.	.	TRBV19	TRBJ1-5
TGTGCCAGCAGTCACACCAAAGATACGCAGTATTTT	CASSHTKDTQYF	.	.	TRBV28	TRBJ2-3
TGCGCCAGCAGCTCCCAGCTGCGGGGGGCTTACAATGAGCAGTTCTTC	CASSSQLRGAYNEQFF	TRBD2	.	TRBV5-1	TRBJ2-1
TGTGCCAGCAGCCGGGACAGGGGGTTGGGGCAGCCCCAGCATTTT	CASSRDRGLGQPQHF	TRBD1	.	TRBV5-5	TRBJ1-5
TGCGCCAGCAGCCAAGGTCTTGGCTACGAGCAGTACTTC	CASSQGLGYEQYF	.	.	TRBV4-3	TRBJ2-7
TGTGCCAGCAGTACCCGTAGCGGGAGGGGCCACGAGCAGTACTTC	CASSTRSGRGHEQYF	TRBD2	.	TRBV27	TRBJ2-7
TGTGCCAGCAGCTTACCCTATTACAACGAGCAGTACTTC	CASSLPYYNEQYF	.	few	TRBV7-9	TRBJ2-7
TGTGCCAGCAGCTATTCCGGGACATACACTGAAGCTTTCTTT	CASSYSGTYTEAFF	.	.	TRBV13	TRBJ1-1
TGTGCCAGCAGTTCGGGACTAGCGGATGAGCAGTTCTTC	CASSSGLADEQFF	TRBD2	.	TRBV27	TRBJ2-1
TGTGCCAGCAGACTGGATATCCACGAGCAGTACTTC	CASRLDIHEQYF	.	once	TRBV7-9	TRBJ2-7
TGTGCCAGCAGTTACTCCAGGGGAGGCATCGAGCAGTACTTC	CASSYSRGGIEQYF	.	.	TRBV6-6	TRBJ2-7
TGCGCCAGCAGTCGAGGGGACTGCCCTTCCTACAATGAGCAGTTCTTC	CASSRGDCPSYNEQFF	.	.	TRBV23-1	TRBJ2-1
TGTGCCATCAGTGAGTGGGGACAGAATAGCAATCAGCCCCAGCATTTT	CAISEWGQNSNQPQHF	TRBD1	.	TRBV10-3	TRBJ1-5
TGTGCCAGCAGTTTAGAGGACGGGGATCCCAATCAGCCCCAGCATTTT	CASSLEDGDPNQPQHF	.	few	TRBV28	TRBJ1-5
TGCGCCAGCTGGGACGGGGCCTCCTACGAGCAGTACTTC	CASWDGASYEQYF	.	once	TRBV5-1	TRBJ2-7
TGTGCCAGCAGTTATAGGACAGGGAGCTCTGGGGCCAACGTCCTGACTTTC	CASSYRTGSSGANVLTF	TRBD1	.	TRBV27	TRBJ2-6
TGCGCCAGCAGCCAAGGTAGCGCAGATACGCAGTATTTT	CASSQGSADTQYF	.	.	TRBV4-1	TRBJ2-3
TGTGCCAGCAGTTCGGACAGTAGGTATGGCTACACCTTC	CASSSDSRYGYTF	.	few	TRBV27	TRBJ1-2
TGTGCCAGCAGCTTCAGGGGGCTCTTCCAAGAGACCCAGTACTTC	CASSFRGLFQETQYF	TRBD1	.	TRBV5-6	TRBJ2-5
TGTGCCAGCAGTTACGTTGGGGGGCCTAATTCACCCCTCCACTTT	CASSYVGGPNSPLHF	.	.	TRBV6-6	TRBJ1-6
TGCGCCAGCAGCTCAGGGGGCAGGATCACAGATACGCAGTATTTT	CASSSGGRITDTQYF	TRBD1	.	TRBV5-1	TRBJ2-3